This TCR beta chain comes out of a study of blood T cell repertoires in COVID-19. For the study at large: Samples of COVID-19 (acute and convalescent) were obtained from the United States, Italy and Spain. Nucleic acid was either cDNA or gDNA, and it came from T cells, B-cell-depleted T cells, or PBMCs.

CDR3 length: 17 residues. Germline loops: CDR1 SGHTA, CDR2 FQGNSA. Unmatched junction bases numbered 12, after V lost 5 bases and J lost 0 bases. Under the authors' procedure: Amplification of reference gene primers was used by the study to estimate nucleated cell counts. Produced via immunoSEQ multiplex PCR; TCRdb's table is partial and in-frame only. The V and J calls and the clone size are those of that table, but D and trimming were determined from the DNA. This sample yields about 250,000 clones, of which roughly four fifths are seen a single time; roughly 10% belongs to the top ten. The clonotype comes from a man at least 80 years old with acute or convalescent COVID-19. Sequenced: peripheral blood. This chain uses TRBV7-2 with TRBJ2-7; 8 positions agree with TRBD2. CDR3 in amino acids: CASSLTGVAGSSYEQYF. In DNA, the CDR3 is TGTGCCAGCAGCCTTACCGGGGTAGCGGGGAGCTCCTACGAGCAGTACTTC.